This TCR beta chain was retrieved from a study of cytomegalovirus exposure and HLA in healthy donors. Whole-study context: It was reported in a later analysis that the 120 validation repertoires used the same platform as the approximately 600 first-cohort repertoires.

Broader study findings: That first-cohort TCR clusters tended to co-occur in the 95 to 150 validation repertoires was found in a later analysis. Cytomegalovirus-associated status was assigned to some 180 TCR beta chains. Reports showed the classifier diagnosing cytomegalovirus status with high specificity and sensitivity.

As for this clone: What it binds is not known.

The CDR3 totals 14 residues. Trimming at V came to 6 bases and at J to 6 bases, leaving 8 bases not matched to a gene. Looked up from germline, CDR1 is MNHEY and CDR2 is SMNVEV (reference sequence). Sequencing used immunoSEQ multiplex PCR; TCRdb keeps in-frame clones, though not all of them. This table has roughly 190,000 clones, approximately 89% appearing once. Material for sequencing was PBMCs. The origin of this receptor is a man aged 25 to 40 in good health and CMV-seropositive. The chain employs TRBV27 and TRBJ1-5; 7 bases align to TRBD1. The CDR3 nucleotides are TGTGCCAGCAGGGCCCCGGGACAGAGTCAGCCCCAGCATTTT. Translating it yields CASRAPGQSQPQHF.